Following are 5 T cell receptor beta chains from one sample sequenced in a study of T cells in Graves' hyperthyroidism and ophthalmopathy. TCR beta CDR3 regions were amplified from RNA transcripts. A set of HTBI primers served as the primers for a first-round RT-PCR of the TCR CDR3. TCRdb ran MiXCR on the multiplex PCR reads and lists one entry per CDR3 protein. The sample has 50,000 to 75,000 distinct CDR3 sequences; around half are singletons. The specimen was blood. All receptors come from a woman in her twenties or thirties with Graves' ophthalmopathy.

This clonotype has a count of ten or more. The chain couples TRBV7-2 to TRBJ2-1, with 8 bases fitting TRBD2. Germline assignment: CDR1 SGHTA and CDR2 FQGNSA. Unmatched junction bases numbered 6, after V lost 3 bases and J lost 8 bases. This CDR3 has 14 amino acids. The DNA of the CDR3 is TGTGCCAGCAGCTTCCTCGGGAGGGCCCATGAGCAGTTCTTC. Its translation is CASSFLGRAHEQFF.

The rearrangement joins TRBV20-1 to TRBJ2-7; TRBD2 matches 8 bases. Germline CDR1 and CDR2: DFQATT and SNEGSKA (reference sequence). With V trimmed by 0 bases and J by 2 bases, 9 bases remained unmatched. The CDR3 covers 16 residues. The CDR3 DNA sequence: TGCAGTGCTAGAGAGGGGGGCCGGGAGGGCGCCTACGAGCAGTACTTC. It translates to CSAREGGREGAYEQYF.

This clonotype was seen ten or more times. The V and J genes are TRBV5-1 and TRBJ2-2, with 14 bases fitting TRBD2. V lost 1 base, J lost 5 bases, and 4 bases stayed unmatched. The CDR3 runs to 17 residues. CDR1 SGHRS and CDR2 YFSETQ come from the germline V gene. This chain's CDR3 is CASSLSGTSGRTGELFF. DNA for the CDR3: TGCGCCAGCAGCTTGTCCGGGACTAGCGGGAGAACCGGGGAGCTGTTTTTT.

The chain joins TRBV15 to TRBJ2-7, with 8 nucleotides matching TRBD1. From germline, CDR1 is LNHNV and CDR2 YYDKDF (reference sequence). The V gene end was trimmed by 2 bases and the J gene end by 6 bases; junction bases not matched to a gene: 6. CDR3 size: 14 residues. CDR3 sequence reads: CATSRPRTGREQYF. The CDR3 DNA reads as TGTGCCACCAGCAGACCTAGGACAGGGCGCGAGCAGTACTTC.

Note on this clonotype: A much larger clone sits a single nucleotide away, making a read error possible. CDR3 sequence: CTCQGVSYNEQFF. For the CDR3, the DNA is TGTACCTGCCAAGGGGTCTCCTACAATGAGCAGTTCTTC. The J gene is TRBJ2-1, the V gene TRBV28; possibly TRBD1 for D (5 bases). Germline V gives CDR1 MDHEN, CDR2 SYDVKM. The CDR3 runs to 13 residues.